The present TCR beta chain was sequenced within a study of cytomegalovirus exposure and HLA in healthy donors. On the study more broadly: HLA-typed donors were the source of tens of millions of unique TCRs held in an early data release. Points from the study as a whole: Previous analysis showed most TCR beta V segments were productive about 90% or about 30% of the time. A later analysis found that most CMV-associated TCR beta chains appeared HLA-restricted. In a later analysis, V- and J-gene trimming of beta chains associated with a DCLRE1C missense variant, replicated independently.

PCR used 60 Vbeta primers and 13 Jbeta primers. Sequencing was performed with immunoSEQ multiplex PCR; in TCRdb, only in-frame clones are kept and a portion is missing. The sample contains approximately 130,000 clones, about 80% of which appear only once. Concerning this clone itself: Its antigen is unknown.

CDR3 length: 17 amino acids. Germline V gene sequence: CDR1 LGHNA, CDR2 YSLEER. V was cut by 0 bases and J by 4 bases, with 18 bases left in between. What was sequenced was PBMCs. The sequence derives from a woman aged 45-65 years in good health and CMV-seropositive. The V gene is TRBV4-3, the J gene TRBJ1-1; tentatively, D is TRBD1 (6 bases). CDR3 sequence reads: CASSQDSGGIGGTEAFF. CDR3 sequence (DNA): TGCGCCAGCAGCCAAGATTCGGGGGGCATTGGAGGCACTGAAGCTTTCTTT.